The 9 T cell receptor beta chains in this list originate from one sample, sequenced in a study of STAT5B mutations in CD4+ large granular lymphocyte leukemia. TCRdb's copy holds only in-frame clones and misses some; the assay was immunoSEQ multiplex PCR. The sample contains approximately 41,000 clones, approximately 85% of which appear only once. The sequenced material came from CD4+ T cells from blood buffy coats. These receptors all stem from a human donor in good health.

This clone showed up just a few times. The CDR3 sequence: CASSFLGTVRETQYF. CDR3 bases: TGTGCCAGCAGCTTCCTAGGGACGGTTCGGGAGACCCAGTACTTC. The chain joins TRBV9 to TRBJ2-5; tentatively, D is TRBD1 or TRBD2 (5 bases each). The germline gives CDR1 SGDLS, CDR2 YYNGEE. V lost 4 bases to trimming and J lost 5 bases, with 18 bases between them. CDR3 length equals 15 residues.

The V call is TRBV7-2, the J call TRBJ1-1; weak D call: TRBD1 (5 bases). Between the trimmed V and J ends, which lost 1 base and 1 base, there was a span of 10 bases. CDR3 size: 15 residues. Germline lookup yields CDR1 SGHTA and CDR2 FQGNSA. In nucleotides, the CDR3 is TGTGCCAGCAGCTTAGACGGGGCCCGGAACACTGAAGCTTTCTTT. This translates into CASSLDGARNTEAFF. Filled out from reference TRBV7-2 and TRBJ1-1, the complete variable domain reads GAGVSQSPSNKVTEKGKDVELRCDPISGHTALYWYRQSLGQGLEFLIYFQGNSAPDKSGLPSDRFSAERTGGSVSTLTIQRTQQEDSAVYLCASSLDGARNTEAFFGQGTRLTVV.

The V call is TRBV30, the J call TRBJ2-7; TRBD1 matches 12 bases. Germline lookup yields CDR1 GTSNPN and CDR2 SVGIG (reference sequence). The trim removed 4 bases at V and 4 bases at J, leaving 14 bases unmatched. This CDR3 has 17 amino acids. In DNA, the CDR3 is TGTGCCTGGACCTCTCGGGACAGGGGGCGTAGACCTTACGAGCAGTACTTC. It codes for CAWTSRDRGRRPYEQYF.

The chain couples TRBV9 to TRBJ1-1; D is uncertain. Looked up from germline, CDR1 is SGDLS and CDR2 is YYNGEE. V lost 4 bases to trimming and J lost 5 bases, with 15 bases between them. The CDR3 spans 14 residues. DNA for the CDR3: TGTGCCAGCAGCCCGCTAAGTAGAGGGACTGAAGCTTTCTTT. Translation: CASSPLSRGTEAFF.

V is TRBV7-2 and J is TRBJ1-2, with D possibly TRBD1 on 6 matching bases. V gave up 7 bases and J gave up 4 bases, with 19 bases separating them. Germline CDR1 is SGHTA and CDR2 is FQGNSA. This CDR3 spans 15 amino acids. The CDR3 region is CASTQTLGGAYGYTF. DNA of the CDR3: TGTGCCAGCACCCAAACCTTGGGGGGCGCCTATGGCTACACCTTC.

CDR3 protein: CASSLGGNTGELFF. CDR3 nucleotide sequence: TGCGCCAGCAGCTTAGGTGGGAACACCGGGGAGCTGTTTTTT. V and J are TRBV5-1 and TRBJ2-2; D gene uncertain. CDR1 is SGHRS and CDR2 is YFSETQ in the germline V gene. The CDR3 is 14 amino acids. V was pared by 2 bases and J by 1 base, with 6 bases between.

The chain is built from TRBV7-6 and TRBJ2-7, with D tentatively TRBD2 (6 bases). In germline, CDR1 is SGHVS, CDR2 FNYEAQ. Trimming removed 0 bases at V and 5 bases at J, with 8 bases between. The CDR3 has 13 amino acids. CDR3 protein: CASSLAGGDEQYF. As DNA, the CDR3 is TGTGCCAGCAGCTTAGCGGGGGGTGACGAGCAGTACTTC.

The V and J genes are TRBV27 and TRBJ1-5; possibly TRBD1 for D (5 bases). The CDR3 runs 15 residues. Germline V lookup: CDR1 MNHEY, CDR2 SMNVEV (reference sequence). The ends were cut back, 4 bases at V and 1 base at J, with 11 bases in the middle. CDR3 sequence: CASSSQGGSNQPQHF. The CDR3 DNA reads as TGTGCCAGCAGTTCCCAGGGCGGAAGCAATCAGCCCCAGCATTTT.

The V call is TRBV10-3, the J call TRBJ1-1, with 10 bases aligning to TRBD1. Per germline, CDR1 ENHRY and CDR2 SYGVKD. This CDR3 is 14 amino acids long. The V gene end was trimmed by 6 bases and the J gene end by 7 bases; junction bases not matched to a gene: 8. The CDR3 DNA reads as TGTGCCATCAGGGGGGACAGGGGATCTGTTGAAGCTTTCTTT. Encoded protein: CAIRGDRGSVEAFF.